These T cell receptor beta chains were read from a single sample in a study of blood T cell repertoires in COVID-19. Method: immunoSEQ multiplex PCR; TCRdb's copy keeps in-frame clones and lacks some. Of roughly 80,000 clones in the sample, approximately 80% are singletons; the top ten hold about 12%. The sample comprised peripheral blood. The receptor set was obtained from an elderly man with acute or convalescent COVID-19. Both conserved end residues are part of each CDR3. A D gene is named only where the DNA matches it firmly. Not all rows give a size; the values are once, few, many and, for expanded clones, a class.

-	TRBV25-1	TRBJ1-3	few	CASSEGGNSGNTIYF	TGTGCCAGCAGTGAGGGAGGAAACTCTGGAAACACCATATATTTT
-	TRBV4-1	TRBJ2-2	-	CASSHGRDTGELFF	TGCGCCAGCAGCCACGGCCGGGACACCGGGGAGCTGTTTTTT
-	TRBV30	TRBJ1-2	-	CAWSLTTGGYTF	TGTGCCTGGAGTCTAACGACTGGGGGCTACACCTTC
TRBD1	TRBV6-1	TRBJ2-4	-	CASSEFDRGENIQYF	TGTGCCAGCAGTGAATTCGACAGGGGCGAAAACATTCAGTACTTC
TRBD1	TRBV5-4	TRBJ2-2	-	CASSANRGKATGELFF	TGTGCCAGCAGCGCAAACAGGGGGAAGGCGACCGGGGAGCTGTTTTTT
TRBD1	TRBV7-9	TRBJ1-4	few	CASSLGTGGEKLFF	TGTGCCAGCAGCCTTGGGACAGGGGGTGAAAAACTGTTTTTT
TRBD2	TRBV19	TRBJ2-1	-	CASSAIVAGDHYNEQFF	TGTGCCAGTAGTGCAATTGTTGCGGGGGACCACTACAATGAGCAGTTCTTC
TRBD1	TRBV12-5	TRBJ2-7	few	CASGLVAGSGGYEQYF	TGTGCTAGTGGTTTGGTAGCTGGGTCAGGGGGCTACGAGCAGTACTTC
TRBD1	TRBV5-4	TRBJ1-1	-	CASSPDREIAEAFF	TGTGCCAGCAGCCCGGACAGGGAGATCGCTGAAGCTTTCTTT
TRBD1	TRBV10-1	TRBJ1-5	-	CASTWTGGRQPQHF	TGCGCCAGCACTTGGACAGGGGGCAGGCAGCCCCAGCATTTT
TRBD1	TRBV7-9	TRBJ1-2	-	CASSFSGTGEWGYTF	TGTGCCAGCAGCTTCTCCGGGACAGGGGAATGGGGCTACACCTTC
TRBD1	TRBV6-6	TRBJ1-5	-	CASRSQGVGNQPQHF	TGTGCCAGCAGGTCACAGGGGGTCGGCAATCAGCCCCAGCATTTT
-	TRBV11-2	TRBJ2-3	-	CASSLLGGLGTDTQYF	TGTGCCAGCAGCTTACTCGGGGGGCTTGGCACAGATACGCAGTATTTT
-	TRBV7-6	TRBJ2-1	-	CASSALGGVPYNEQFF	TGTGCCAGCAGCGCTTTGGGCGGGGTTCCCTACAATGAGCAGTTCTTC
TRBD2	TRBV3-1/TRBV3-2	TRBJ2-3	-	CASSHLAGDTDTQYF	TGTGCCAGCAGCCACCTAGCGGGGGACACAGATACGCAGTATTTT
-	TRBV7-9	TRBJ2-7	-	CASSPQGGRSAYEQYF	TGTGCCAGCAGCCCTCAGGGGGGCCGGAGTGCCTACGAGCAGTACTTC
TRBD1	TRBV19	TRBJ1-5	-	CASSTGQVNSNQPQHF	TGTGCCAGTAGTACCGGACAGGTCAATAGCAATCAGCCCCAGCATTTT
TRBD1	TRBV5-1	TRBJ1-1	-	CASSFNPGQSYEAFF	TGCGCCAGCAGCTTTAATCCGGGACAGAGCTATGAAGCTTTCTTT
-	TRBV7-9	TRBJ2-1	-	CASSNLQGVEQFF	TGTGCCAGCAGCAACTTACAGGGTGTTGAGCAGTTCTTC
TRBD1	TRBV18	TRBJ1-3	few	CASSQQGAAGNTIYF	TGTGCCAGCTCACAACAGGGGGCGGCCGGAAACACCATATATTTT
TRBD1	TRBV7-3	TRBJ1-2	-	CASSRRPGQGSYGYTF	TGTGCCAGCAGCCGACGTCCGGGACAGGGCTCCTATGGCTACACCTTC
TRBD1	TRBV5-1	TRBJ1-1	-	CASSLTGDLNTEAFF	TGCGCCAGCAGCCTGACAGGGGATCTGAACACTGAAGCTTTCTTT
TRBD1	TRBV3-1/TRBV3-2	TRBJ2-5	once	CASSQTLGQGSETQYF	TGTGCCAGCAGCCAAACCCTAGGACAGGGTTCAGAGACCCAGTACTTC
-	TRBV9	TRBJ2-5	-	CASSGLQETQYF	TGTGCCAGCAGCGGACTCCAAGAGACCCAGTACTTC
-	TRBV11-2	TRBJ2-3	-	CASSLVPGRNTQYF	TGTGCCAGCAGCTTAGTTCCGGGGAGGAATACGCAGTATTTT
TRBD2	TRBV5-1	TRBJ2-5	once	CASSLYLAGVETQYF	TGCGCCAGCAGCTTGTACCTAGCGGGGGTAGAGACCCAGTACTTC
TRBD1	TRBV5-1	TRBJ1-1	few	CASSLTDRGRDRDMNTEAFF	TGCGCCAGCAGCTTGACGGACAGGGGGCGCGACCGGGACATGAACACTGAAGCTTTCTTT
-	TRBV4-1	TRBJ1-5	-	CASSQDTRGSSNQPQHF	TGCGCCAGCAGCCAAGATACCAGGGGTAGTAGCAATCAGCCCCAGCATTTT
-	TRBV10-3	TRBJ1-4	-	CAISERGEKLFF	TGTGCCATCAGTGAAAGGGGGGAAAAACTGTTTTTT
TRBD1	TRBV7-2	TRBJ1-4	-	CASSPGQGSTNEKLFF	TGTGCCAGCAGCCCCGGACAGGGATCAACTAATGAAAAACTGTTTTTT
-	TRBV3-1/TRBV3-2	TRBJ1-2	-	CASSGRQNNYGYTF	TGTGCCAGCAGCGGGCGACAGAATAACTATGGCTACACCTTC
-	TRBV6-5	TRBJ2-3	-	CASSSEYTTSTDTQYF	TGTGCCAGCAGTTCCGAATACACAACAAGCACAGATACGCAGTATTTT
TRBD1	TRBV18	TRBJ2-3	-	CASSPDRVTDTQYF	TGTGCCAGCTCACCCGACAGGGTAACAGATACGCAGTATTTT
-	TRBV6-5	TRBJ2-3	-	CASSSGGSSGGTQYF	TGTGCCAGCAGTTCCGGGGGTTCGAGTGGGGGTACGCAGTATTTT
TRBD1	TRBV27	TRBJ1-1	few	CASSLRGGQGRRPEAFF	TGTGCCAGCAGTTTACGGGGGGGACAGGGGAGGAGACCTGAAGCTTTCTTT
TRBD2	TRBV27	TRBJ2-5	-	CASSPPLAAQETQYF	TGTGCCAGCAGTCCCCCCCTAGCGGCCCAAGAGACCCAGTACTTC
TRBD1	TRBV27	TRBJ2-7	once	CASSKSPPGRGPYEQYF	TGTGCCAGCAGCAAATCTCCCCCTGGTAGGGGGCCCTACGAGCAGTACTTC